The 25 T cell receptor beta chains in this list originate from one sample, sequenced in a study of cytomegalovirus exposure and HLA in healthy donors. Vbeta (60) and Jbeta (13) primers were used in the PCR. Clones were read by immunoSEQ multiplex PCR, and TCRdb kept only the in-frame ones, dropping some. The table shows 180,000 or so clones, with around 78% occurring only once. Sequenced material: PBMCs. These receptors were obtained from a female donor in good health and CMV-seronegative.

The CDR3 spells CASSKTLQGARGATEAFF. CDR3 sequence (DNA): TGTGCCAGTAGTAAAACTCTCCAGGGGGCCCGCGGGGCCACTGAAGCTTTCTTT. This chain uses TRBV19 with TRBJ1-1, with 8 bases matching TRBD1. V shed 4 bases and J 4 bases; nucleotides not matched to a gene: 17. This CDR3 comprises 18 residues. Germline V gives CDR1 LNHDA, CDR2 SQIVND (reference sequence).

The rearrangement links TRBV4-1 to TRBJ2-1; 7 bases line up with TRBD2. V was pared by 1 base and J by 2 bases, with 2 bases of the junction left unmatched. CDR1 is MGHRA, CDR2 YSYEKL, per germline. The CDR3 has 15 amino acids. The CDR3, as DNA: TGCGCCAGCAGCCAAGGCGGGGGAACCTACAATGAGCAGTTCTTC. It translates to CASSQGGGTYNEQFF.

This chain uses TRBV5-6 with TRBJ2-3; 10 bases map to TRBD2. Germline CDR1 and CDR2: SGHDT and YYEEEE. With V trimmed by 2 bases and J by 3 bases, 9 bases remained unmatched. CDR3 size: 17 residues. The CDR3 DNA follows: TGTGCCAGCAGCTTAAAGGCTAGCGGGAGCCCGACAGATACGCAGTATTTT. Its protein is CASSLKASGSPTDTQYF.

This sequence joins TRBV5-8 and TRBJ2-2; maybe TRBD1 (6 bases). In germline, CDR1 is SGHTS, CDR2 YDEGEE. The CDR3 has 15 residues. V lost 4 bases, J lost 8 bases, and 18 bases lay in between. The DNA of the CDR3 is TGTGCCAGCAGCGCCGGGACACGAAGAACGGGGGAGCTGTTTTTT. This encodes CASSAGTRRTGELFF.

The V call is TRBV6-1, the J call TRBJ2-3, with TRBD1 as a possible D gene (6 bases). The CDR3 sequence is 16 residues long. Germline assignment: CDR1 MNHNS and CDR2 SASEGT. V lost 3 bases and J 0 bases, leaving 13 bases between the germline ends. CDR3 amino acids: CASSERGSPSTDTQYF. CDR3 DNA sequence: TGTGCCAGCAGTGAGAGGGGGAGTCCTAGCACAGATACGCAGTATTTT.

The chain combines TRBV7-9 with TRBJ2-3, with TRBD2 matching 10 bases. Germline CDR1 SEHNR, CDR2 FQNEAQ (reference sequence). V shed 3 bases, J shed 1 base, and the junction held 1 base outside the gene matches. The CDR3 length is 15 residues. DNA for the CDR3: TGTGCCAGCAGCTTTGGGACTAGCGGCACAGATACGCAGTATTTT. Its protein is CASSFGTSGTDTQYF.

The rearrangement links TRBV4-3 to TRBJ2-2; D perhaps matches TRBD2 (6 bases). V was trimmed by 1 base and J by 1 base, leaving 10 bases between them. CDR3 size: 16 residues. The germline V gene has CDR1 LGHNA and CDR2 YSLEER. The chain's CDR3 is CASSQVFGGNTGELFF. Written as DNA, the CDR3 is TGCGCCAGCAGCCAAGTATTCGGGGGGAACACCGGGGAGCTGTTTTTT.

The chain combines TRBV30 with TRBJ1-1; D is possibly TRBD1 (5 bases). CDR3 length: 14 residues. V lost 4 bases and J lost 6, with 18 bases in between. Per the germline V gene, CDR1 is GTSNPN and CDR2 is SVGIG (reference sequence). DNA of the CDR3: TGTGCCTGGACGAGGACACAGCCGTACGCTGAAGCTTTCTTT. It codes for CAWTRTQPYAEAFF.

This chain links TRBV19 with TRBJ2-6; D is uncertain. This CDR3 has 16 residues. Between the trimmed V and J ends, which lost 4 bases and 0 bases, there was a span of 10 bases. Per germline, CDR1 LNHDA and CDR2 SQIVND (reference sequence). The CDR3 DNA sequence: TGTGCCAGTAGTACCTCCAGGCTCTCTGGGGCCAACGTCCTGACTTTC. Its translation is CASSTSRLSGANVLTF.

V gene TRBV11-1 combines with J gene TRBJ2-5; D is unresolved. Germline V gene data show CDR1 as SGHAT and CDR2 as FQDESV (reference sequence). The CDR3 is 13 amino acids. V gave up 3 bases and J gave up 3 bases, with 8 bases separating them. The CDR3 loop is CASSFIGKETQYF. CDR3 DNA sequence: TGTGCCAGCAGCTTCATCGGTAAAGAGACCCAGTACTTC.

The rearrangement links TRBV5-1 to TRBJ2-2; D possibly corresponds to TRBD2 (5 bases). CDR3 length equals 13 residues. The germline gives CDR1 SGHRS, CDR2 YFSETQ. The ends were cut back, 6 bases at V and 6 bases at J, with 12 bases in the middle. In DNA, the CDR3 is TGCGCCAGCAAGGCTAGCATCCCCGGGGAGCTGTTTTTT. Its protein product is CASKASIPGELFF.

The V call is TRBV18, the J call TRBJ1-5, with D tentatively TRBD1 (6 bases). Germline V gives CDR1 KGHSH, CDR2 LQKENI. This CDR3 has 17 amino acids. Trimming cost V 6 bases and J 6 bases, with 24 bases left between them. As DNA, the CDR3 is TGTGCCAGCTCCCCGGCCGCGGGGGGTAGAGGGGGTCAGCCCCAGCATTTT. Amino acid sequence: CASSPAAGGRGGQPQHF.

The chain combines TRBV7-9 with TRBJ2-5, with 10 bases matching TRBD2. Germline CDR1 SEHNR, CDR2 FQNEAQ (reference sequence). V gave up 1 base and J gave up 5 bases; unmatched junction bases: 13. This CDR3 contains 18 residues. CDR3 protein: CASSLDVRGLARSETQYF. CDR3 bases: TGTGCCAGCAGCTTAGACGTCCGGGGACTAGCGAGGTCGGAGACCCAGTACTTC.

The J gene is TRBJ1-1, the V gene TRBV6-1; D is ambiguous. CDR1 is MNHNS, CDR2 SASEGT, per germline. Trimming left V 5 bases short and J 11 bases short, with 18 bases between. This CDR3 contains 13 residues. The CDR3 is CASSTTFSSGAFF. DNA for the CDR3: TGTGCCAGCAGTACTACCTTCTCCTCTGGGGCTTTCTTT.

The chain couples TRBV10-3 to TRBJ1-1; 9 nucleotides agree with TRBD1. The CDR3 contains 14 residues. V gave up 6 bases and J gave up 6 bases; unmatched junction bases: 8. Germline lookup yields CDR1 ENHRY and CDR2 SYGVKD. As DNA, the CDR3 is TGTGCCATCAGAAGAATACAGGGGGCCCCTGAAGCTTTCTTT. Its protein is CAIRRIQGAPEAFF.

The chain uses TRBV5-1 and TRBJ1-4; D is possibly TRBD1 (5 bases). Germline loops: CDR1 SGHRS, CDR2 YFSETQ. V was shortened by 1 base and J by 3 bases, with 16 bases between the two germline ends. This CDR3 contains 17 residues. CDR3 loop: CASSLTGSVQSNEKLFF. CDR3 in DNA: TGCGCCAGCAGCTTGACAGGCTCAGTGCAGTCTAATGAAAAACTGTTTTTT.

The chain uses TRBV2 and TRBJ2-1; 8 bases align to TRBD2. V lost 2 bases and J lost 5; bases outside the gene matches: 5. CDR3 length: 15 amino acids. Germline-derived CDR1 and CDR2 are SNHLY and FYNNEI. CDR3 nucleotides: TGTGCCAGCAGTGAAAGGACTAGCAGGGACAATGAGCAGTTCTTC. This gives the protein CASSERTSRDNEQFF.

The rearrangement links TRBV27 to TRBJ1-2, with no clear D. Germline CDR1 MNHEY, CDR2 SMNVEV (reference sequence). Trimming stripped 2 bases from V and 2 bases from J, with 6 bases between. This CDR3 region has 13 residues. The CDR3 bases are TGTGCCAGCAGTTTAAAACAGAACTATGGCTACACCTTC. The encoded protein is CASSLKQNYGYTF.

Worth noting for this clone: The germline gene is not matched at one end of the junction; a read error may be the cause. CDR3 loop: CASSEVAGGPTNLAKNSQYF. The CDR3 nucleotides are TGTGCCAGCAGTGAGGTGGCGGGGGGGCCAACTAATCTGGCCAAAAACAGTCAGTACTTC. The chain carries TRBV2 and TRBJ2-4; 9 bases match TRBD2. The germline gives CDR1 SNHLY, CDR2 FYNNEI. The CDR3 loop spans 20 amino acids.

On this clone: At one of its ends the junction is not consistent with the germline gene, which may arise from a read error. The chain joins TRBV7-7 to TRBJ2-5, with D uncertain. Germline V CDR1 and CDR2: SSHAT, FNYEAQ (reference sequence). CDR3 length: 13 residues. The CDR3 region has the DNA TGTGCTAGCAGCTTCGGGTTGGGAGAGACCCAGTACTTC. Translation: CASSFGLGETQYF.

This clone was counted once. The chain uses TRBV27 and TRBJ2-3; 12 bases match TRBD2. Germline CDR1 reads MNHEY; CDR2 reads SMNVEV (reference sequence). J gave up 5 bases and V 3 bases, and 0 bases lay outside the gene matches. This CDR3 has 14 residues. CDR3 coding DNA: TGTGCCAGCAGTTTGACTAGCGGGGGAGATACGCAGTATTTT. It specifies CASSLTSGGDTQYF.

The V call is TRBV6-5, the J call TRBJ1-2; 11 bases match TRBD1. The CDR3 extends over 14 amino acids. V lost 5 bases, J lost 5 bases, and 4 bases stayed unmatched. Per the germline V gene, CDR1 is MNHEY and CDR2 is SVGAGI. For the CDR3, the DNA is TGTGCCAGCAGTAGGGACAGGGGGGCATATGGCTACACCTTC. It codes for CASSRDRGAYGYTF.

This clone has just a few counts. The rearrangement joins TRBV6-6 to TRBJ1-1; D is unclear. Germline values: CDR1 MNHNY, CDR2 SVGAGI (reference sequence). CDR3 length: 12 residues. V lost 8 bases and J lost 6, with 13 bases in between. The CDR3 bases are TGTGCCAGCCTCAACGCGGGTTCTGAAGCTTTCTTT. The encoded protein is CASLNAGSEAFF.

The V call is TRBV7-8, the J call TRBJ1-2; TRBD1 might be the D (6 bases). The CDR3 totals 15 residues. Germline V gene sequence: CDR1 SGHVS, CDR2 FQNEAQ. V dropped 7 bases and J dropped 5 bases, with 20 bases sitting between them. The chain's CDR3 is CASTLTGPLVYGYTF. The CDR3 DNA reads TGTGCCAGCACCCTGACAGGTCCTCTGGTGTATGGCTACACCTTC.

This clone was counted a single time. This sequence joins TRBV2 and TRBJ1-1, with D possibly TRBD1 on 5 matching bases. Germline assignment: CDR1 SNHLY and CDR2 FYNNEI. The CDR3 loop spans 12 amino acids. V lost 5 bases and J 5 bases, leaving 9 bases between the germline ends. The CDR3 nucleotides are TGTGCCAGCAGTCCAGGGTATACTGAAGCTTTCTTT. Translating gives CASSPGYTEAFF.